Given below is one T cell receptor beta chain in context. This entry is derived from a study of graft-versus-host responses after intestinal transplantation. Background on the study: Anti-thymocyte globulin induction, then tacrolimus and steroids for about 3 years, went to all recipients.

The data were produced by immunoSEQ multiplex PCR, yet TCRdb's version contains in-frame clones alone and is incomplete. The sample records about 20,000 clones, more than 75% being singletons. The CDR3 spans 14 residues. Trimming at V came to 5 bases and at J to 2 bases, leaving 2 bases not matched to a gene. Germline assignment: CDR1 SEHNR and CDR2 FQNEAQ (reference sequence). The TCR sequence derives from a human patient who received an intestinal transplant, so some T cells may come from the graft donor. The input for sequencing was PBMCs, taken roughly 32 weeks after intestinal transplant. The chain joins TRBV7-9 to TRBJ2-7; 11 nucleotides agree with TRBD1. The CDR3 sequence: CASSRDRGTYEQYF. The CDR3 DNA follows: TGTGCCAGCAGCCGGGACAGGGGGACCTACGAGCAGTACTTC.